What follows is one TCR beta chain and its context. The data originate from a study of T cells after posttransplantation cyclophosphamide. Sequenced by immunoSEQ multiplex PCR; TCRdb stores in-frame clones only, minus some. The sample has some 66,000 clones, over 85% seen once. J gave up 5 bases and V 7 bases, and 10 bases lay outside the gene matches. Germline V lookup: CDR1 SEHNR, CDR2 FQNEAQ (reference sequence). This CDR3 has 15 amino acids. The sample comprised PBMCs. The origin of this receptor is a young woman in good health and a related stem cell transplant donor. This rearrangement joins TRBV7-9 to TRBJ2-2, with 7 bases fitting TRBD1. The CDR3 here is CASTPTGTVTGELFF. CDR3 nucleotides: TGTGCCAGCACACCGACAGGGACGGTGACCGGGGAGCTGTTTTTT.